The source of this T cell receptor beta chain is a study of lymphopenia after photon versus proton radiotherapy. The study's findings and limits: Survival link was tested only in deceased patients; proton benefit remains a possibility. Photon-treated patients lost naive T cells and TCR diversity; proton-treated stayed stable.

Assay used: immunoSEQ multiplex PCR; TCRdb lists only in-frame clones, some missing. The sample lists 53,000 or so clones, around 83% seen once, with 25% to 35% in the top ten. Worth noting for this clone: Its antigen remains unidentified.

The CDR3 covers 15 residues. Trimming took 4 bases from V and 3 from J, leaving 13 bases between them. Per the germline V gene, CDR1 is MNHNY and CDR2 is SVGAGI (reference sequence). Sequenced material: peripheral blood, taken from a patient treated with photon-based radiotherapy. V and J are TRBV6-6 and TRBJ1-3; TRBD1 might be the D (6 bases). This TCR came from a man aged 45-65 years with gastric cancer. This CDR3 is CASSSTRGNGNTIYF. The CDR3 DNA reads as TGTGCCAGCAGTTCGACGAGGGGGAATGGAAACACCATATATTTT.